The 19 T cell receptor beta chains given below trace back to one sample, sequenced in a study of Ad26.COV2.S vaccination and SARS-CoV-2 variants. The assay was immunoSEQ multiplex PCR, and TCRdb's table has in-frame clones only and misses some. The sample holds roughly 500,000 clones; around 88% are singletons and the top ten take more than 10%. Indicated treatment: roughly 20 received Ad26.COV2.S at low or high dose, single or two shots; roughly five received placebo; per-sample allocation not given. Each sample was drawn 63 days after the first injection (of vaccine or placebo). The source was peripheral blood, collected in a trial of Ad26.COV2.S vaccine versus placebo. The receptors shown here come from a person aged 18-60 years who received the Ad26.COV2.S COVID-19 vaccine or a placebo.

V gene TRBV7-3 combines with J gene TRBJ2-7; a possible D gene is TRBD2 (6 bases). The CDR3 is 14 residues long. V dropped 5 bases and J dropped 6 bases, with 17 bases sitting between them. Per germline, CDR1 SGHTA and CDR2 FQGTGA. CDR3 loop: CASSPNHYGSEQYF. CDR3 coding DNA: TGTGCCAGCAGCCCCAATCACTACGGGAGCGAGCAGTACTTC.

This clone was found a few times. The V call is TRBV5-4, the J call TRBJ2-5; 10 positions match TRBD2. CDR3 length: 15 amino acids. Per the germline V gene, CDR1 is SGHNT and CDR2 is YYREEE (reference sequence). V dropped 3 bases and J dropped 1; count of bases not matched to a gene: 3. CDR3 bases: TGTGCCAGCAGCTCGACTAGCGGGCGCCAAGAGACCCAGTACTTC. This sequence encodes CASSSTSGRQETQYF.

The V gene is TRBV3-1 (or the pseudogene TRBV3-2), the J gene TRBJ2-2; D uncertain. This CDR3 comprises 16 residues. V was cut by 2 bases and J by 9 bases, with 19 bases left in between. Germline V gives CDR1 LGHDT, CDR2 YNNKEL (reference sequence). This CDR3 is CASSQSSTSLKWELFF. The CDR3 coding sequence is TGTGCCAGCAGCCAATCATCCACAAGTCTGAAGTGGGAGCTGTTTTTT.

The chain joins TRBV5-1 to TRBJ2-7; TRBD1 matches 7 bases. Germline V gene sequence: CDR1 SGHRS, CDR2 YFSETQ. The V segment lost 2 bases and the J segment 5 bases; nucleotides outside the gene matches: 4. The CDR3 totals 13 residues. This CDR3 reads CASSFDRAHEQYF. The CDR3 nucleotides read TGCGCCAGCAGCTTTGACAGGGCCCACGAGCAGTACTTC.

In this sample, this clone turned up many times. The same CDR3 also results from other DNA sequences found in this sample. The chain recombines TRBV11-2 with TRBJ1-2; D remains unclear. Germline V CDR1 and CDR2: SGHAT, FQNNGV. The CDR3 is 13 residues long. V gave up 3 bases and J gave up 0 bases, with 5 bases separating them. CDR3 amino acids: CASSLATNYGYTF. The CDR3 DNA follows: TGTGCCAGCAGCTTGGCAACTAACTATGGCTACACCTTC. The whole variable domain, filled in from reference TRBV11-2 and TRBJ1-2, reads EAGVAQSPRYKIIEKRQSVAFWCNPISGHATLYWYQQILGQGPKLLIQFQNNGVVDDSQLPKDRFSAERLKGVDSTLKIQPAKLEDSAVYLCASSLATNYGYTFGSGTRLTVV.

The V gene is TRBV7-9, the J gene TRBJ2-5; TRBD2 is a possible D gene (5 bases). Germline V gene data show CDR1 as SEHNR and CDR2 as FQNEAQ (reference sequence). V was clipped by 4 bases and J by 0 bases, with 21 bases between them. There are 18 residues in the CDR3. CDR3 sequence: CASSSGNSGTRYQETQYF. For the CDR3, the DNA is TGTGCCAGCAGCTCCGGAAACAGCGGAACTCGGTACCAAGAGACCCAGTACTTC.

CDR3 protein: CASSYSIVFEQYF. CDR3 bases: TGTGCCAGCAGTTACTCAATCGTCTTCGAGCAGTACTTC. The chain uses TRBV6-2 or TRBV6-3 and TRBJ2-7; D is unresolved. Germline values: CDR1 MNHEY, CDR2 SVGEGT. The CDR3 covers 13 residues. V dropped 0 bases and J dropped 6 bases, with 9 bases sitting between them.

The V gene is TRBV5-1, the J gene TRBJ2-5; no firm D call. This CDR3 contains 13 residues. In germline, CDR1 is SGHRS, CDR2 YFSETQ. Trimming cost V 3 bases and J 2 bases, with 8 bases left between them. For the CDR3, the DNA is TGCGCCAGCAGCTCAGTGTATCAAGAGACCCAGTACTTC. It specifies CASSSVYQETQYF.

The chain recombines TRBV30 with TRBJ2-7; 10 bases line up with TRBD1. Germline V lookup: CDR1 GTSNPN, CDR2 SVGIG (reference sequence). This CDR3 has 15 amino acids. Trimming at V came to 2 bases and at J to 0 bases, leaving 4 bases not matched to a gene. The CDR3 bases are TGTGCCTGGAGTACCCGGACAGGGGGCTCCTACGAGCAGTACTTC. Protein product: CAWSTRTGGSYEQYF.

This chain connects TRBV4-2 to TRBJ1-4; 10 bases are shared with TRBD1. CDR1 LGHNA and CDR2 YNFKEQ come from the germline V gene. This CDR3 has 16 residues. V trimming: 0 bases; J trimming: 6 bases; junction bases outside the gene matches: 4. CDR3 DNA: TGTGCCAGCAGCCAAGATAAGGGACAGGGGTATGAAAAACTGTTTTTT. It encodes CASSQDKGQGYEKLFF.

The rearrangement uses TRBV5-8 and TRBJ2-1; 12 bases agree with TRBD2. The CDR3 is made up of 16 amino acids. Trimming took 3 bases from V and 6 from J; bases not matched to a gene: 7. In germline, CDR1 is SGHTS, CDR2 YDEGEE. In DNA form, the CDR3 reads TGTGCCAGCAGCTCTCAGACTAGCGGGAGTCTCAATGAGCAGTTCTTC. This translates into CASSSQTSGSLNEQFF.

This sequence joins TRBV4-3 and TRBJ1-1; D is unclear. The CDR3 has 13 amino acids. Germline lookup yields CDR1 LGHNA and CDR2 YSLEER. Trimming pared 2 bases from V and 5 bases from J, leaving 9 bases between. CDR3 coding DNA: TGCGCCAGCAGCCAAAACTCACTGACTGAAGCTTTCTTT. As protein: CASSQNSLTEAFF.

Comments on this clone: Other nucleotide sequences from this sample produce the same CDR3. For the CDR3, the DNA is TGTGCCAGCAGTCCCAGCGGGAGCAGCACAGATACGCAGTATTTT. Amino acid sequence: CASSPSGSSTDTQYF. V gene TRBV7-3 combines with J gene TRBJ2-3; 8 bases line up with TRBD2. With V trimmed by 6 bases and J by 0 bases, 5 bases remained unmatched. Germline values: CDR1 SGHTA, CDR2 FQGTGA. This CDR3 is built from 15 residues.

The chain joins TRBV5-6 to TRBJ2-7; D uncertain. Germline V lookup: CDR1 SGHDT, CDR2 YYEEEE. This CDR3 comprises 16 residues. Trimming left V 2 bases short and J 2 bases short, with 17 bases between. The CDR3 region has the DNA TGTGCCAGCAGCTTCATTACGGCCGTAGGGCCCTACGAGCAGTACTTC. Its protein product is CASSFITAVGPYEQYF.

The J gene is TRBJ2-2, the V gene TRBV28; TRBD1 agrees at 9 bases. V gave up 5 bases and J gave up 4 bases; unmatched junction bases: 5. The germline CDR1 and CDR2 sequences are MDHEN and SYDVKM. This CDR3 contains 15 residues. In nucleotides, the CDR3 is TGTGCCAGCAGTCCCAGACAGGGGGTCACCGGGGAGCTGTTTTTT. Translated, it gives CASSPRQGVTGELFF.

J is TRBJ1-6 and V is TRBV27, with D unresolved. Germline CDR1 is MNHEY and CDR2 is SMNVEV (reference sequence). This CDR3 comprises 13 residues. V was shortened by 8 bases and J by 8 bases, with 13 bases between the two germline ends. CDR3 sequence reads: CASSPSGHSPLHF. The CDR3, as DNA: TGTGCCAGCTCCCCAAGCGGCCATTCACCCCTCCACTTT.

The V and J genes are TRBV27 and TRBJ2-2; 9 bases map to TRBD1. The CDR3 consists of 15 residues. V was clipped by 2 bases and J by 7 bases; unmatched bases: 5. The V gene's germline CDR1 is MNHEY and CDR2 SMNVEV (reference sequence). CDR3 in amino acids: CASSLPQGAGGELFF. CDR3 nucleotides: TGTGCCAGCAGTTTACCACAGGGGGCGGGCGGGGAGCTGTTTTTT.

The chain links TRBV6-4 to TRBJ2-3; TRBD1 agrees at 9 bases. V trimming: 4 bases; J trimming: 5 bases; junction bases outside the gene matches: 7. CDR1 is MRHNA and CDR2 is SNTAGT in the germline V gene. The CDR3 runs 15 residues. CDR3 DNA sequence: TGTGCCAGCAGTGTCCGGGACAGGGAGGAAGATACGCAGTATTTT. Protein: CASSVRDREEDTQYF.

In DNA, the CDR3 is TGCGCCAGCACCTCGGGACAGGGACGGGGAAATGAAAAACTGTTTTTT. This sequence encodes CASTSGQGRGNEKLFF. This chain connects TRBV5-1 to TRBJ1-4; 9 bases align to TRBD1. J gave up 5 bases and V 6 bases, and 11 bases lay outside the gene matches. The germline gives CDR1 SGHRS, CDR2 YFSETQ. The length of the CDR3 is 16 residues.